The rows below give T cell receptor beta chains drawn from one sample of a study of T cells in Graves' hyperthyroidism and ophthalmopathy. Each CDR3 protein is one row after TCRdb ran MiXCR on the multiplex PCR reads. The sample gives approximately 380,000 distinct CDR3 sequences, about a fifth of which show up once; roughly two fifths is in the top ten. Source material: blood. The receptors shown here come from a young man with Graves' ophthalmopathy. Both conserved end residues are part of each CDR3. The order of the fields is D gene, V gene, J gene, clone size, CDR3 DNA, CDR3 protein. A D gene is named only where the DNA matches it firmly. For some rows the clone size is stated as once, few or many, or as a class when expanded; others skip it.

>TRBD1|TRBV4-1|TRBJ2-3|NA
TGCGCCAGCAGCCAAATACCGGGACAGCCGGGGACGCAGTATTTT
CASSQIPGQPGTQYF
>NA|TRBV11-2|TRBJ1-6|NA
TGTGCCAGCAGCCGAGGGTGGAATCCACCCCTCCACTTT
CASSRGWNPPLHF
>NA|TRBV12-3/TRBV12-4|TRBJ1-4|NA
TGTGCCAGCAGTTTTGCGGGGTTGGGTGAAAAACTGTTTTTT
CASSFAGLGEKLFF
>NA|TRBV5-1|TRBJ2-1|many
TGCGCCAGCAGCTCCAAGGGGGACAATGAGCAGTTCTTC
CASSSKGDNEQFF
>NA|TRBV28|TRBJ2-3|many
TGTGCCAGCAGTACCCGGGACAGCACAGATACGCAGTATTTT
CASSTRDSTDTQYF
>NA|TRBV18|TRBJ2-5|few
TGTGCCAGCTCCCCCGACGAGACCCAGTACTTC
CASSPDETQYF
>TRBD1|TRBV7-3|TRBJ2-2|many
TGTGCCAGCAGCCCAGGGACAGGGTACACCGGGGAGCTGTTTTTT
CASSPGTGYTGELFF
>NA|TRBV15|TRBJ2-3|many
TGTGCCACCGAGGACGACTTGGGTGGGGCTACGCAGTATTTT
CATEDDLGGATQYF
>NA|TRBV9|TRBJ2-4|NA
TGTGCCAGCAGCCCCCGGACAGCCCCCAAAAACATTCAGTACTTC
CASSPRTAPKNIQYF
>NA|TRBV20-1|TRBJ1-2|few
TGCAGTGCCGAAGGGGCCTCGACCCTTTTTGGCTACACCTTC
CSAEGASTLFGYTF
>TRBD2|TRBV10-3|TRBJ2-2|many
TGTGCCATCAGCGGACTAGCGGCGAACACCGGGGAGCTGTTTTTT
CAISGLAANTGELFF
>TRBD1|TRBV2|TRBJ2-7|NA
TGTGCCACAGTGGACAGGGCATGGTCCTACGAGCAGTACTTC
CATVDRAWSYEQYF
>NA|TRBV2|TRBJ2-1|few
TGTGCCAGCAGCTCACGGGACGCTAGGGATGAGCAGTTCTTC
CASSSRDARDEQFF
>NA|TRBV7-8|TRBJ2-2|many
TGTGCCAGCAGCCGAACAGGGCCAGGGGAGCTGTTTTTT
CASSRTGPGELFF
>TRBD2|TRBV11-2|TRBJ2-3|many
TGTGCCAGCAGCTTAGATTTCCTAGCGGGGGGATACACAGATACGCAGTATTTT
CASSLDFLAGGYTDTQYF
>TRBD2|TRBV3-1|TRBJ2-1|many
TGTGCCAGCAGCCGAGCCGGGACTAGCAATGAGCAGTTCTTC
CASSRAGTSNEQFF
>TRBD1|TRBV15|TRBJ2-3|once
TGTGCCACCAGCAGAGCTGGACAGGGGGCGGGAGATACGCAGTATTTT
CATSRAGQGAGDTQYF